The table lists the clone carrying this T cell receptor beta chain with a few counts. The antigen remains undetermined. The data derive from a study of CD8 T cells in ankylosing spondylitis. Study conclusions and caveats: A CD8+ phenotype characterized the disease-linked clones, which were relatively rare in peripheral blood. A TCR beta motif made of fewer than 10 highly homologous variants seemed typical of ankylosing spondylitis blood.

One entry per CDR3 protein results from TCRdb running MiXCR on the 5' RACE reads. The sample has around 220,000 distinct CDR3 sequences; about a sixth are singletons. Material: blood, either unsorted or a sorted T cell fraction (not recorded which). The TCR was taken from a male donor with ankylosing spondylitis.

The CDR3 spells CASSPRGYTGELFF. The DNA of the CDR3 is TGTGCCAGCAGCCCCCGTGGGTACACCGGGGAGCTGTTTTTT. The rearrangement uses TRBV27 and TRBJ2-2, with D unclear. CDR1 and CDR2 from the germline V gene are MNHEY and SMNVEV (reference sequence). Between the trimmed V and J ends, which lost 6 bases and 3 bases, there was a span of 11 bases. The CDR3 is 14 amino acids.